One sample yielded the 2 T cell receptor beta chains listed below, sequenced in a study of blood T cell repertoires in COVID-19. TCRdb's copy holds only in-frame clones and misses some; the assay was immunoSEQ multiplex PCR. This sample has some 60,000 clones, with roughly 79% found just once. The sequenced material came from peripheral blood. The receptors originated from a human donor in a cohort sampled during active COVID-19.

This sequence joins TRBV6-6 and TRBJ1-1, with D unclear. CDR1 MNHNY and CDR2 SVGAGI come from the germline V gene (reference sequence). V gave up 6 bases and J gave up 6 bases, with 14 bases separating them. This CDR3 is built from 13 residues. As DNA, the CDR3 is TGTGCCAGCAGCCCACAGATAATACCTGAAGCTTTCTTT. This encodes CASSPQIIPEAFF.

V and J are TRBV7-2 and TRBJ1-2; D remains ambiguous. This CDR3 has 13 residues. The V gene lost 1 base and the J gene lost 9 bases, with 12 bases spanning the gap. Germline CDR1 reads SGHTA; CDR2 reads FQGNSA. The CDR3 region is CASSLELGRRYTF. The CDR3 coding sequence is TGTGCCAGCAGCTTAGAACTGGGCAGGCGCTACACCTTC.